What follows are 18 T cell receptor beta chains derived from one specimen sequenced in a study of cytomegalovirus exposure and HLA in healthy donors. Both 60 Vbeta primers and 13 Jbeta primers went into the PCR. Measured with immunoSEQ multiplex PCR; TCRdb has only the in-frame clones, and not every one. This sample has some 200,000 clones; about 80% occur once, and the top ten carry more than 1.3%. Specimen: PBMCs. Receptors originate from a girl aged 10-17 years in good health and CMV-seronegative.

The genes are TRBV6-5 and TRBJ2-2; TRBD2 agrees at 9 bases. V trimming: 6 bases; J trimming: 6 bases; junction bases outside the gene matches: 5. Germline CDR1 MNHEY, CDR2 SVGAGI. CDR3 length: 14 amino acids. Written as DNA, the CDR3 is TGTGCCAGCAGAGAAATAGCGGGAGCCGGGGAGCTGTTTTTT. It specifies CASREIAGAGELFF.

This clone has a handful of counts. V is TRBV7-2 and J is TRBJ1-5, with D possibly matching TRBD1 (5 bases). V was clipped by 5 bases and J by 7 bases, with 12 bases between them. This CDR3 has 13 amino acids. The germline V gene has CDR1 SGHTA and CDR2 FQGNSA. CDR3 region: CASSAWDSQPQHF. Here the CDR3 DNA reads TGTGCCAGCAGCGCTTGGGACTCCCAGCCCCAGCATTTT. The variable domain in full, with the rest retrieved from reference TRBV7-2 and TRBJ1-5, is GAGVSQSPSNKVTEKGKDVELRCDPISGHTALYWYRQSLGQGLEFLIYFQGNSAPDKSGLPSDRFSAERTGGSVSTLTIQRTQQEDSAVYLCASSAWDSQPQHFGDGTRLSIL.

The chain employs TRBV9 and TRBJ2-1, with 12 bases identical to TRBD1. V lost 2 bases and J lost 3; bases outside the gene matches: 6. The CDR3 length is 17 residues. Germline V gene lookup returns CDR1 SGDLS and CDR2 YYNGEE. The CDR3 protein is CASSVGTGGTIYNEQFF. As DNA, the CDR3 is TGTGCCAGCAGCGTGGGGACAGGGGGCACAATCTACAATGAGCAGTTCTTC.

This rearrangement joins TRBV19 to TRBJ2-3, with D perhaps matching TRBD1 (6 bases). Germline V gene data show CDR1 as LNHDA and CDR2 as SQIVND (reference sequence). CDR3 size: 16 residues. The V end lost 7 bases, the J end lost 0 bases, and 17 bases lay between the germline ends. The CDR3 DNA sequence: TGTGCCAGTAAGGGCAGGGGCCTATCTAGCACAGATACGCAGTATTTT. Protein: CASKGRGLSSTDTQYF.

The chain has TRBV19 and TRBJ1-4; 7 nucleotides line up with TRBD1. The J segment lost 0 bases and the V segment lost 5 bases, leaving 12 bases of the junction unmatched. The length of the CDR3 is 18 residues. Germline CDR1 is LNHDA and CDR2 is SQIVND (reference sequence). CDR3 region: CASSDRPRGHSTNEKLFF. The CDR3 bases are TGTGCCAGTAGTGACCGCCCAAGGGGGCACTCAACTAATGAAAAACTGTTTTTT. Full variable domain (rest looked up from reference TRBV19 and TRBJ1-4): DGGITQSPKYLFRKEGQNVTLSCEQNLNHDAMYWYRQDPGQGLRLIYYSQIVNDFQKGDIAEGYSVSREKKESFPLTVTSAQKNPTAFYLCASSDRPRGHSTNEKLFFGSGTQLSVL.

In regard to this clone: One end of the junction fails to match germline, which may point to a read error. The chain is built from TRBV7-9 and TRBJ1-2, with 8 nucleotides matching TRBD1. In germline, CDR1 is SEHNR, CDR2 FQNEAQ (reference sequence). The length of the CDR3 is 13 residues. Here the CDR3 reads CSSSAGTGLGYTF. The CDR3, as DNA: TGTTCCAGCAGCGCCGGGACAGGATTAGGCTACACCTTC.

Here the CDR3 reads CASSLDGTGAYGYTF. CDR3 nucleotide sequence: TGCGCCAGCAGCTTGGATGGGACAGGGGCCTATGGCTACACCTTC. The chain is built from TRBV5-1 and TRBJ1-2, with 10 bases matching TRBD1. This CDR3 has 15 amino acids. Germline loops: CDR1 SGHRS, CDR2 YFSETQ. Losses at the gene ends were 0 bases for V and 4 bases for J; bases not matched to a gene: 3.

V usage is TRBV9 and J usage is TRBJ2-5, with D maybe TRBD2 (6 bases). The germline V gene has CDR1 SGDLS and CDR2 YYNGEE. V was shortened by 0 bases and J by 11 bases, with 17 bases between the two germline ends. The CDR3 has 14 amino acids. As DNA, the CDR3 is TGTGCCAGCAGCGTAGGGGAAGGACCTCGGGAGCAGTACTTC. Its translation is CASSVGEGPREQYF.

The rearrangement joins TRBV2 to TRBJ2-7; tentative D call: TRBD1 (6 bases). V lost 3 bases and J 2 bases, leaving 11 bases between the germline ends. Germline loops: CDR1 SNHLY, CDR2 FYNNEI. This CDR3 region has 14 residues. Here the CDR3 reads CASSERTVTYEQYF. The CDR3 DNA reads TGTGCCAGCAGTGAGAGGACAGTTACCTACGAGCAGTACTTC.

The V gene is TRBV6-5, the J gene TRBJ2-5, with 14 bases that match TRBD2. The CDR3 has 16 residues. Germline lookup yields CDR1 MNHEY and CDR2 SVGAGI. V gave up 1 base and J gave up 5 bases; unmatched junction bases: 3. The DNA of the CDR3 is TGTGCCAGCAGTTACTGGACTAGCGGGAGGTCTGAGACCCAGTACTTC. Its protein is CASSYWTSGRSETQYF.

CDR3 DNA: TGTGCCAGCAGCCCTAGCGGGGATCACCAGCCCCAGCATTTT. Protein sequence: CASSPSGDHQPQHF. J is TRBJ1-5 and V is TRBV7-9, with no clear D. CDR3 length: 14 residues. Trimming removed 5 bases at V and 7 bases at J, with 15 bases between. Germline-derived CDR1 and CDR2 are SEHNR and FQNEAQ (reference sequence).

For the CDR3, the DNA is TGTGCCAGCAGCTTACGGCAAGGGAGGTATGGCTACACCTTC. This codes for CASSLRQGRYGYTF. The chain uses TRBV7-8 and TRBJ1-2; D is undetermined. The CDR3 runs 14 residues. CDR1 and CDR2 (germline): SGHVS, FQNEAQ. V gave up 2 bases and J gave up 5 bases, with 12 bases separating them.

CDR3 sequence: CASRTGELYTEAFF. Here the CDR3 DNA reads TGTGCCAGCAGAACAGGGGAACTATACACTGAAGCTTTCTTT. V usage is TRBV6-1 and J usage is TRBJ1-1; 7 bases fit TRBD1. This CDR3 is 14 amino acids long. Per the germline V gene, CDR1 is MNHNS and CDR2 is SASEGT. The ends lost 6 bases at V and 3 bases at J; junction bases unmatched: 7.

This clone turned up a few times. The chain links TRBV6-5 to TRBJ1-2; D remains ambiguous. V lost 8 bases and J 5 bases, leaving 21 bases between the germline ends. The CDR3 extends over 15 amino acids. The germline gives CDR1 MNHEY, CDR2 SVGAGI. CDR3 sequence: CASRGQRRKLYGYTF. The DNA for the CDR3 is TGTGCCAGCCGCGGCCAACGACGAAAACTGTATGGCTACACCTTC.

This chain uses TRBV4-1 with TRBJ2-5; TRBD2 matches at 8 bases. The length of the CDR3 is 15 residues. Germline CDR1 MGHRA, CDR2 YSYEKL. V lost 1 base, J lost 5 bases, and 6 bases stayed unmatched. CDR3 nucleotides: TGCGCCAGCAGCCAAGTGACGGGAGGGCGGGAGACCCAGTACTTC. This sequence encodes CASSQVTGGRETQYF.

The rearrangement joins TRBV19 to TRBJ1-2; 12 nucleotides match TRBD1. After removal of 6 bases from V and 5 bases from J, the junction contained 7 bases not matched to a gene. The CDR3 sequence is 15 residues long. Germline lookup yields CDR1 LNHDA and CDR2 SQIVND (reference sequence). CDR3 in amino acids: CASRPGTGGMYGYTF. CDR3 coding DNA: TGTGCCAGTAGACCCGGGACAGGGGGCATGTATGGCTACACCTTC.

The chain is built from TRBV30 and TRBJ1-1, with TRBD1 matching over 7 bases. The germline V gene encodes CDR1 GTSNPN and CDR2 SVGIG (reference sequence). The CDR3 contains 13 residues. Trimming removed 4 bases from V and 0 bases from J; junction bases left unmatched: 2. The CDR3 coding sequence is TGTGCCTGGATGGGACAGATGAACACTGAAGCTTTCTTT. Translated, it gives CAWMGQMNTEAFF. Filled out from reference TRBV30 and TRBJ1-1, the complete variable domain reads SQTIHQWPATLVQPVGSPLSLECTVEGTSNPNLYWYRQAAGRGLQLLFYSVGIGQISSEVPQNLSASRPQDRQFILSSKKLLLSDSGFYLCAWMGQMNTEAFFGQGTRLTVV.

The chain carries TRBV7-2 and TRBJ1-3; D perhaps matches TRBD1 (5 bases). Germline V gives CDR1 SGHTA, CDR2 FQGNSA. With 7 bases removed from V and 2 bases from J, the gap between germline ends came to 18 bases. CDR3 length equals 16 residues. CDR3 in amino acids: CASTTLVGGAGNTIYF. The CDR3 region has the DNA TGTGCCAGCACCACCCTGGTAGGAGGGGCTGGAAACACCATATATTTT.